Sequencing of this T cell receptor (beta chain) was carried out in a study of T cell repertoires in cytomegalovirus infection. The wider study: CMV infection together with matching HLA type was indicated by public TCR beta signatures. Study results and limitations: The response measured ex vivo was dominated by TCR beta clonotypes (HLA-C-restricted and CMV-specific). Cumulative public TCR beta family frequency identified CMV carriers with the relevant HLA.

Trimming removed 2 bases from V and 5 bases from J, with 16 bases in between. This CDR3 comprises 16 residues. Germline V lookup: CDR1 MNHEY, CDR2 SVGEGT. A single record per CDR3 protein comes from TCRdb applying MiXCR to the reads. Among some 400,000 distinct CDR3 sequences, 15% to 20% were seen once, and the ten largest hold 8.7%. A note on this clonotype: Its cognate antigen is unknown.

The sample taken for sequencing was PBMCs. This chain links TRBV6-2 or TRBV6-3 with TRBJ2-1; tentative D call: TRBD2 (6 bases). This TCR was recovered from a human donor in good health (CMV status not recorded). Some clones in this sample may be carry-over from other donors' samples. CDR3 DNA sequence: TGTGCCAGCAGTTACGCCAGCGTTAGCGGAAACAATGAGCAGTTCTTC. It translates to CASSYASVSGNNEQFF.